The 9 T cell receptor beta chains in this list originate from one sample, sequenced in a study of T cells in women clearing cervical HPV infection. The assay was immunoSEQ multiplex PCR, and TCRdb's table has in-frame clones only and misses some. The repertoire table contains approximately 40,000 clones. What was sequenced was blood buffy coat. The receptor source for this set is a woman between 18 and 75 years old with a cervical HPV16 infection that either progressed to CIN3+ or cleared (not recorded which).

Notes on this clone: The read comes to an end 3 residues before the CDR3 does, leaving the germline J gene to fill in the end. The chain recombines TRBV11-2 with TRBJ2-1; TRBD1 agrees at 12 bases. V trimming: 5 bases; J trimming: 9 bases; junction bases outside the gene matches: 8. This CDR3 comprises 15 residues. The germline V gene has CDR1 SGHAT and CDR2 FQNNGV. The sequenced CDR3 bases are TGTGCCAGCAGCCCGCGGGACAGGGGGCATATTGAG. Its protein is CASSPRDRGHIE. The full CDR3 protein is CASSPRDRGHIEQFF.

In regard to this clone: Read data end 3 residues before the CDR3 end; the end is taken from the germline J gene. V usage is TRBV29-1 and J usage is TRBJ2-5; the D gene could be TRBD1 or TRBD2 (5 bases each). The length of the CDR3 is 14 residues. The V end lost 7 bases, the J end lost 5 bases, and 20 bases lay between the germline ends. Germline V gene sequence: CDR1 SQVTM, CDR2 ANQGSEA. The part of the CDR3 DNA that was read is TGCAGCGCAAAGGGGCCAGGGAGCGCGGAGACC. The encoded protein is CSAKGPGSAET. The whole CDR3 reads CSAKGPGSAETQYF. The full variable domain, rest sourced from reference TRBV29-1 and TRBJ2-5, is SAVISQKPSRDICQRGTSLTIQCQVDSQVTMMFWYRQQPGQSLTLIATANQGSEATYESGFVIDKFPISRPNLTFSTLTVSNMSPEDSSIYLCSAKGPGSAETQYFGPGTRLLVL.

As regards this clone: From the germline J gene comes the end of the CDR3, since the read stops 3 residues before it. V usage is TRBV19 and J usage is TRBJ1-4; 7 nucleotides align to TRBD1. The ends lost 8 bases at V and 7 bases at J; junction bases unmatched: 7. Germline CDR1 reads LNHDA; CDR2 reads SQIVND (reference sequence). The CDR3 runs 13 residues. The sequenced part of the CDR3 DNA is TGTGCCAGTCGACAGGGTGGAGGTGAAAAA. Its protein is CASRQGGGEK. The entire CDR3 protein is CASRQGGGEKLFF.

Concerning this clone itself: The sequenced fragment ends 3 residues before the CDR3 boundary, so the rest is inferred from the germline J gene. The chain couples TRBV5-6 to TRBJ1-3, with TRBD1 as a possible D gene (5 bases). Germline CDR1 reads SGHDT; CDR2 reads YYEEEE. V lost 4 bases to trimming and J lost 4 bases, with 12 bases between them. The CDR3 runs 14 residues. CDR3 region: CASSRVGGGNTIYF. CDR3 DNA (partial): TGTGCCAGCAGCCGCGTTGGGGGGGGAAACACC.

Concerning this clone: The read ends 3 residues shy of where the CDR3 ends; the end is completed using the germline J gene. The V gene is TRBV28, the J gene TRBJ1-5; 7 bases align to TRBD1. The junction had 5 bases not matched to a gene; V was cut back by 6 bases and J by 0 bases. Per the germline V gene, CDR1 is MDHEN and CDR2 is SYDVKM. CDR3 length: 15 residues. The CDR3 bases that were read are TGTGCCAGCAGGGGAACAGGGGATAGCAATCAGCCC. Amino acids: CASRGTGDSNQP. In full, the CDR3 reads CASRGTGDSNQPQHF.

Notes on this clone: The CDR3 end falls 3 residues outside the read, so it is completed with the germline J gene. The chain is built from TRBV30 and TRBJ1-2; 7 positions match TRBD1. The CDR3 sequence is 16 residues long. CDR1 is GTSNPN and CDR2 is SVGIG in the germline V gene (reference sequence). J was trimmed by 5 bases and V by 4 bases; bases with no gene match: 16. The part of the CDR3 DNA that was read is TGTGCCTGGATATGGGGACAGACCCCCCGTGGGTATGGC. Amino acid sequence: CAWIWGQTPRGYG. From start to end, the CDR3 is CAWIWGQTPRGYGYTF.

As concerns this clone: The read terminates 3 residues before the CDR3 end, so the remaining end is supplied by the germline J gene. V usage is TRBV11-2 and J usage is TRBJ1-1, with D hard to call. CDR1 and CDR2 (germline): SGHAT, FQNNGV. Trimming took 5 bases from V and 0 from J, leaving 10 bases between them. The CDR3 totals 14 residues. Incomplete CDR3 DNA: TGTGCCAGCAGCCCCCCATTCATGAACACTGAA. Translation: CASSPPFMNTE. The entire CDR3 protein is CASSPPFMNTEAFF.

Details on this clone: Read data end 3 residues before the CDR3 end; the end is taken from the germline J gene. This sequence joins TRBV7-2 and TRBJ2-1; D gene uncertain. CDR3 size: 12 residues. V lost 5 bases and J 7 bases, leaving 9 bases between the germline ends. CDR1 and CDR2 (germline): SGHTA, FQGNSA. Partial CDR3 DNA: TGTGCCAGCAGCCCCATAGGGAATGAG. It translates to CASSPIGNE. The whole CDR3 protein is CASSPIGNEQFF.

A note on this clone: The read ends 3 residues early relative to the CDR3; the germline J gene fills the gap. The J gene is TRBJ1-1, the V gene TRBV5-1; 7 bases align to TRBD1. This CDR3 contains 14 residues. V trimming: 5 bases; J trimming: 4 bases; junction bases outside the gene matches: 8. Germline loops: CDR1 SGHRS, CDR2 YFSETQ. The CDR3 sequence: CASRFDRERTEAFF. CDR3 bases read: TGCGCCAGCAGGTTCGACAGGGAACGCACTGAA.